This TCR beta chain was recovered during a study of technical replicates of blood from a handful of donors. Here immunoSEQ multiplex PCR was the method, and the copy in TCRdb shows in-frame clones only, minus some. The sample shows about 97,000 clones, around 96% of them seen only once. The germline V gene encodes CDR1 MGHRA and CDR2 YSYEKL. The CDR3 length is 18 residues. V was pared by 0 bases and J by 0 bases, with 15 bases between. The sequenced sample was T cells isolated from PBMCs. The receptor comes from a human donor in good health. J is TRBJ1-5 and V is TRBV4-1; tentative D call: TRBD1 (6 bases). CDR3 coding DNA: TGCGCCAGCAGCCAAGATCCCCGGACAGCTTATAGCAATCAGCCCCAGCATTTT. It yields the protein CASSQDPRTAYSNQPQHF.